Given below is one T cell receptor (beta chain) in context. These data come from a study of blood T cell repertoires in COVID-19. Clones were sequenced by immunoSEQ multiplex PCR, and TCRdb holds only the in-frame ones, with some missing. Here the sample spans about 160,000 clones, 85% to 95% being singletons. The germline CDR1 and CDR2 sequences are SGHTA and FQGTGA. V shed 2 bases and J shed 7 bases, with 8 bases lying between them. CDR3 length: 12 residues. Input material: peripheral blood. The V call is TRBV7-3, the J call TRBJ1-1, with D possibly TRBD1 on 5 matching bases. The origin of this receptor is a woman between 50 and 59 years old with acute or convalescent COVID-19. This chain's CDR3 is CASSLGAGEAFF. CDR3 nucleotide sequence: TGTGCCAGCAGCTTAGGGGCCGGTGAAGCTTTCTTT.